The 10 T cell receptor beta chains below come from one sample, sequenced in a study of blood T cells in healthy people across ages (dated by TCRdb to the mid-2010s). Receptor amplification or capture employed 5' RACE. The instrument was an Illumina HiSeq 2500. A second roughly 6 to 11 cycle PCR used a sample-barcoded 5' primer and a J-beta primer mix. TCRdb ran its own pipeline on the public reads, namely fastp trimming at Q25 and MiXCR clone calling, and kept in-frame beta chains. Duplicate CDR3 protein sequences are folded into a single record with the most common DNA and genes. For this sample there are around 990,000 distinct CDR3 sequences; more than 30% appear just once. The ten top clones hold over 10% of the sample. The sample comprised blood. These receptors came from a man aged 18 to 29 in good health.

The chain combines TRBV20-1 with TRBJ2-3; D possibly matches TRBD1 or TRBD2 (6 bases each). Germline CDR1 and CDR2: DFQATT and SNEGSKA (reference sequence). With 5 bases removed from V and 11 bases from J, the gap between germline ends came to 17 bases. CDR3 length: 12 amino acids. The CDR3 nucleotides are TGCAGTGCTCATACCGGGGGCCGATTGCAGTATTTT. It encodes CSAHTGGRLQYF.

The chain joins TRBV7-2 to TRBJ1-4; D possibly corresponds to TRBD1 (5 bases). The CDR3 spans 14 residues. Germline V lookup: CDR1 SGHTA, CDR2 FQGNSA. The V gene lost 1 base and the J gene lost 8 bases, with 11 bases spanning the gap. CDR3 nucleotide sequence: TGTGCCAGCAGCTTAGTTGGGGACGGAGAAAAACTGTTTTTT. It specifies CASSLVGDGEKLFF.

This chain joins TRBV10-3 and TRBJ2-3; D is undetermined. The V end lost 1 base, the J end lost 2 bases, and 13 bases lay between the germline ends. Germline V CDR1 and CDR2: ENHRY, SYGVKD. The CDR3 extends over 16 amino acids. CDR3 sequence reads: CAISELRLQDTDTQYF. CDR3 DNA: TGTGCCATCAGTGAGTTAAGGTTGCAAGACACAGATACGCAGTATTTT.

This clonotype showed up just a few times. V is TRBV20-1 and J is TRBJ2-4; 7 bases are shared with TRBD1. V shed 5 bases, J shed 0 bases, and the junction held 7 bases outside the gene matches. CDR3 length equals 15 residues. Germline V lookup: CDR1 DFQATT, CDR2 SNEGSKA (reference sequence). This chain's CDR3 is CSAPTGMLAKNIQYF. As DNA, the CDR3 is TGCAGTGCTCCGACAGGGATGCTAGCCAAAAACATTCAGTACTTC.

As concerns this clonotype: A junction end diverges from the germline sequence, so it may reflect a read error. The V and J genes are TRBV20-1 and TRBJ2-3; 7 positions agree with TRBD2. The CDR3 consists of 15 residues. Germline V lookup: CDR1 DFQATT, CDR2 SNEGSKA (reference sequence). The CDR3 loop is CSARPRGVSTDMQYF. For the CDR3, the DNA is TGCAGTGCTAGACCCCGGGGGGTTAGCACAGATATGCAGTATTTT.

This clonotype was seen many times. The gene calls are TRBV7-9 and TRBJ2-7; no definite D call. The germline V and J ends were trimmed by 5 bases and 3 bases, with 5 bases remaining between them. From germline, CDR1 is SEHNR and CDR2 FQNEAQ (reference sequence). CDR3 size: 11 residues. Here the CDR3 reads CASSADYEQYF. The DNA of the CDR3 is TGTGCCAGCAGCGCCGACTACGAGCAGTACTTC.

V and J are TRBV29-1 and TRBJ2-1; weak D call: TRBD2 (5 bases). CDR1 SQVTM and CDR2 ANQGSEA come from the germline V gene. The V end lost 5 bases, the J end lost 6 bases, and 23 bases lay between the germline ends. This CDR3 is built from 16 residues. The CDR3: CSVSGEGGGDPNEQFF. Written as DNA, the CDR3 is TGCAGCGTTTCGGGCGAGGGTGGAGGAGACCCCAATGAGCAGTTCTTC.

A single count supports this clonotype. V is TRBV3-1 and J is TRBJ1-2, with no clear D. Trimming removed 5 bases at V and 7 bases at J, with 14 bases between. The CDR3 spans 13 residues. Per the germline V gene, CDR1 is LGHDT and CDR2 is YNNKEL (reference sequence). CDR3 in amino acids: CASSSATIGGYTF. CDR3 bases: TGTGCCAGCAGCTCCGCGACGATTGGTGGCTACACCTTC.

This sequence joins TRBV7-2 and TRBJ2-1, with D hard to call. The J call is uncertain, as TRBJ2-7 better fits the DNA end. The CDR3 is made up of 13 amino acids. Looked up from germline, CDR1 is SGHTA and CDR2 is FQGNSA. CDR3 in amino acids: CASSLVEYNEQYF. The DNA for the CDR3 is TGTGCCAGCAGCTTAGTTGAGTACAATGAGCAGTACTTC.

Comments on this clonotype: One junction end does not reproduce the germline sequence, and a read error may be involved. The rearrangement links TRBV5-1 to TRBJ2-7, with a possible D match to TRBD1 (6 bases). The CDR3 spans 14 residues. CDR1 and CDR2 (germline): SGHRS, YFSETQ. CDR3 in amino acids: CASSRIRGGYEQYF. In nucleotides, the CDR3 is TGTGCCAGCAGCCGGATCCGAGGGGGCTACGAGCAGTACTTC.